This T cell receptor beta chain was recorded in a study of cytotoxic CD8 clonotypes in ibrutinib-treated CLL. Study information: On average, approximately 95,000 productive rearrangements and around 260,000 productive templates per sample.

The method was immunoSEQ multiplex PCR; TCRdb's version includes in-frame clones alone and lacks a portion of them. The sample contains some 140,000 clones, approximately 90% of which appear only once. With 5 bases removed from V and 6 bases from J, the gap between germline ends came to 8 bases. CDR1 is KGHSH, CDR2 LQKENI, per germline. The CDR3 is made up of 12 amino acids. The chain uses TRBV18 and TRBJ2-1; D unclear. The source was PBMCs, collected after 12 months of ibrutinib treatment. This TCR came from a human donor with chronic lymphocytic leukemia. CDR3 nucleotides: TGTGCCAGCTCATCCGTAGGCAATGAGCAGTTCTTC. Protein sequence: CASSSVGNEQFF.